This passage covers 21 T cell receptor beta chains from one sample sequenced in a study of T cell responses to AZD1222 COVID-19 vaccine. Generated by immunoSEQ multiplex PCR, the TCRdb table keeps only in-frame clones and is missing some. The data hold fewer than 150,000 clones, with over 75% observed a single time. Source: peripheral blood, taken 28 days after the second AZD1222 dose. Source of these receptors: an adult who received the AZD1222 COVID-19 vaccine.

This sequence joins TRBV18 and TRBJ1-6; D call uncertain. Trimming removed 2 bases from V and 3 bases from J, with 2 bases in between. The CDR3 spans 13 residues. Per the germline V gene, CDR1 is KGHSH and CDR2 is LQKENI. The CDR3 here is CASSPDYNSPLHF. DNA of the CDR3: TGTGCCAGCTCACCAGACTATAATTCACCCCTCCACTTT.

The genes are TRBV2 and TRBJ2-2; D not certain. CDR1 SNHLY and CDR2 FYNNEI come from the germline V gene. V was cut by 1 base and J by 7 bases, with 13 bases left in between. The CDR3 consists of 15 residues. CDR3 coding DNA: TGTGCCAGCAGTGAAGGAAAGGAGACGGGCGGGGAGCTGTTTTTT. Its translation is CASSEGKETGGELFF.

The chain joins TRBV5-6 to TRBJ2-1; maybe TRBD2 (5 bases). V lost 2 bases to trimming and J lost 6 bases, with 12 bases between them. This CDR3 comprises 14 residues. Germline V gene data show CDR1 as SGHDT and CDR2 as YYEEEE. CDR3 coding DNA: TGTGCCAGCAGCTTCCAACTAGGATTCAATGAGCAGTTCTTC. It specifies CASSFQLGFNEQFF.

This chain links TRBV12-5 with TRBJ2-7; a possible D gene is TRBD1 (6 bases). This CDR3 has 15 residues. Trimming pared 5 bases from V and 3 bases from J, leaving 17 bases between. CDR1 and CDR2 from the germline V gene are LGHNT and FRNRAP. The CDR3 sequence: CASGPLPGGFYEQYF. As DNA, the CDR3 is TGTGCTAGTGGTCCTCTTCCTGGGGGCTTCTACGAGCAGTACTTC.

This CDR3 is CASSPPSNGAETQYF. Written as DNA, the CDR3 is TGTGCCAGCTCACCCCCTTCGAATGGGGCAGAGACCCAGTACTTC. The rearrangement uses TRBV18 and TRBJ2-5, with D possibly being TRBD1 (5 bases). Germline lookup yields CDR1 KGHSH and CDR2 LQKENI. The CDR3 covers 15 residues. The ends were cut back, 3 bases at V and 4 bases at J, with 15 bases in the middle.

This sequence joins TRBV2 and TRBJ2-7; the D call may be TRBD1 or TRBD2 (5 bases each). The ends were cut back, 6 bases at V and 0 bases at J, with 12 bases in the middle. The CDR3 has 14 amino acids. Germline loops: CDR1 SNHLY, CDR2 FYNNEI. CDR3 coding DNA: TGTGCCAGCAGAAGGGACGGTAGCTCCTACGAGCAGTACTTC. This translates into CASRRDGSSYEQYF.

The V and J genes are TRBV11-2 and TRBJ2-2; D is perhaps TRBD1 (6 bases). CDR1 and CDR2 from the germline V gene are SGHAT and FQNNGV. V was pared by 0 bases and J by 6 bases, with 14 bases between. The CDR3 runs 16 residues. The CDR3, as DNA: TGTGCCAGCAGCTTAGACCCCACAGGGAAGGCCGGGGAGCTGTTTTTT. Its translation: CASSLDPTGKAGELFF.

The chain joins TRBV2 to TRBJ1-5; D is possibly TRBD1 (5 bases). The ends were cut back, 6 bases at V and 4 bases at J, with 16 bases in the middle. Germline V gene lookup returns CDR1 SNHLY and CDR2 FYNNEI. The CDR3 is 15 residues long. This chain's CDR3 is CASRRDGAGNQPQHF. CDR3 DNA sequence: TGTGCCAGCAGGCGCGACGGGGCAGGTAATCAGCCCCAGCATTTT.

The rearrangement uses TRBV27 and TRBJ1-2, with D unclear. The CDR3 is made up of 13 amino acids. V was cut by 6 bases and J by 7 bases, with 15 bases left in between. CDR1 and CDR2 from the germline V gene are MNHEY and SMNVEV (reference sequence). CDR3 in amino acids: CASSPLPRLGYTF. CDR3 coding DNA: TGTGCCAGCAGCCCCCTTCCGAGACTTGGCTACACCTTC.

CDR3 amino acids: CSVWDFDTEAFF. DNA of the CDR3: TGCAGCGTGTGGGACTTCGACACTGAAGCTTTCTTT. The chain couples TRBV29-1 to TRBJ1-1; maybe TRBD1 (5 bases). The germline gives CDR1 SQVTM, CDR2 ANQGSEA. Trimming stripped 6 bases from V and 3 bases from J, with 11 bases between. This CDR3 comprises 12 residues.

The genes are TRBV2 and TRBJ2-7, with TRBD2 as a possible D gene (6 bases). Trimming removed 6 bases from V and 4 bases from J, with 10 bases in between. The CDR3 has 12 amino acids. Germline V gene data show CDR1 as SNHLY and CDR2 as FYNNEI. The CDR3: CASSQGRYEQYF. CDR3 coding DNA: TGTGCCAGCAGCCAAGGGAGGTACGAGCAGTACTTC.

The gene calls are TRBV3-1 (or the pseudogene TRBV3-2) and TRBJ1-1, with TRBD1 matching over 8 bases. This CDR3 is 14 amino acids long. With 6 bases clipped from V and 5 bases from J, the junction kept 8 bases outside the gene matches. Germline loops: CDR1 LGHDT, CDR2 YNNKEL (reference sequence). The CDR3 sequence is CASSLTGGETEAFF. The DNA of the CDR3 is TGTGCCAGCAGTCTAACAGGGGGTGAAACTGAAGCTTTCTTT.

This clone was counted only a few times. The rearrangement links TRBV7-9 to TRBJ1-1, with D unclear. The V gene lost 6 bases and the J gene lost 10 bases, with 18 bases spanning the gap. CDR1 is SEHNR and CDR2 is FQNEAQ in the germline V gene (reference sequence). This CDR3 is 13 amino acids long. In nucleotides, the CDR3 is TGTGCCAGCAGGCCAGACTCCCCCTGGGGAGCTTTCTTT. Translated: CASRPDSPWGAFF.

The CDR3 is CAIRGTGRGNTIYF. CDR3 DNA sequence: TGTGCCATCAGGGGGACAGGGAGAGGAAACACCATATATTTT. The chain combines TRBV10-3 with TRBJ1-3; TRBD1 matches at 9 bases. The germline gives CDR1 ENHRY, CDR2 SYGVKD. The CDR3 extends over 14 amino acids. The V and J ends lost 6 bases and 4 bases, in that order; junction bases with no gene match: 4.

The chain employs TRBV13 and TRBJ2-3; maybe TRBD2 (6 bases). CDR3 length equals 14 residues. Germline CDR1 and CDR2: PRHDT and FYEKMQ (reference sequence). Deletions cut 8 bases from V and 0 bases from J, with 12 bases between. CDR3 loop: CASAGGISTDTQYF. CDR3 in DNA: TGTGCCAGCGCTGGCGGGATTAGCACAGATACGCAGTATTTT.

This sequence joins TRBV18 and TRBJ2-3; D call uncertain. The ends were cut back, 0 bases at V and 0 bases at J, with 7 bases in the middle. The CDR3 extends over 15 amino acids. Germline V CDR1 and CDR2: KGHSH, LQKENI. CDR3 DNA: TGTGCCAGCTCACCACCGTCCCTAAGCACAGATACGCAGTATTTT. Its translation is CASSPPSLSTDTQYF.

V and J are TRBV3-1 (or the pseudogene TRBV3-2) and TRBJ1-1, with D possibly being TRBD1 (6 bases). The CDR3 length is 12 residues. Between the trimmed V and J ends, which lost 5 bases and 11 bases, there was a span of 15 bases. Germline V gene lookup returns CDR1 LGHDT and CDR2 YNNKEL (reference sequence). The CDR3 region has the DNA TGTGCCAGCAGCGGGGACACCTCACGGGCTTTCTTT. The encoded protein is CASSGDTSRAFF.

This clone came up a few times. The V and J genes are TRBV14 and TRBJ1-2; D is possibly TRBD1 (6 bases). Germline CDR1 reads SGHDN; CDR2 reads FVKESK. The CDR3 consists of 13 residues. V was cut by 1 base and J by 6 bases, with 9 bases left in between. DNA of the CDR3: TGTGCCAGCAGCCAAGTCTCAGGGGATGGCTACACCTTC. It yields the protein CASSQVSGDGYTF.

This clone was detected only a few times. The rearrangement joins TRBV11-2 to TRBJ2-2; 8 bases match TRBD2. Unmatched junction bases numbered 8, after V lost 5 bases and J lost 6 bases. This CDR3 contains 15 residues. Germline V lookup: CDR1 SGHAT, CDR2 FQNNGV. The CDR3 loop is CASSQSGSNAGELFF. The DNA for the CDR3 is TGTGCCAGCAGCCAAAGCGGGAGTAACGCCGGGGAGCTGTTTTTT. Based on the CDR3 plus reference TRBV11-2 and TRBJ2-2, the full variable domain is EAGVAQSPRYKIIEKRQSVAFWCNPISGHATLYWYQQILGQGPKLLIQFQNNGVVDDSQLPKDRFSAERLKGVDSTLKIQPAKLEDSAVYLCASSQSGSNAGELFFGEGSRLTVL.

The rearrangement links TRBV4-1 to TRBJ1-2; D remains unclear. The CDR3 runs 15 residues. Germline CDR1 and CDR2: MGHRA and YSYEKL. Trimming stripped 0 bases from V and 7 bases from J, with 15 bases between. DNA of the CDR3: TGCGCCAGCAGCCAAGATTGGTTGGGCGAAAGTGGCTACACCTTC. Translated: CASSQDWLGESGYTF.

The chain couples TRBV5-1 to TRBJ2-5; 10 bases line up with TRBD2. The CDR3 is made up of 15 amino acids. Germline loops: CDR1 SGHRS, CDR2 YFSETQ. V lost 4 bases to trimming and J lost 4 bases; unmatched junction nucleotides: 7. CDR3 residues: CASSHGTSVGETQYF. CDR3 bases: TGCGCCAGCAGCCACGGGACTAGCGTGGGAGAGACCCAGTACTTC.